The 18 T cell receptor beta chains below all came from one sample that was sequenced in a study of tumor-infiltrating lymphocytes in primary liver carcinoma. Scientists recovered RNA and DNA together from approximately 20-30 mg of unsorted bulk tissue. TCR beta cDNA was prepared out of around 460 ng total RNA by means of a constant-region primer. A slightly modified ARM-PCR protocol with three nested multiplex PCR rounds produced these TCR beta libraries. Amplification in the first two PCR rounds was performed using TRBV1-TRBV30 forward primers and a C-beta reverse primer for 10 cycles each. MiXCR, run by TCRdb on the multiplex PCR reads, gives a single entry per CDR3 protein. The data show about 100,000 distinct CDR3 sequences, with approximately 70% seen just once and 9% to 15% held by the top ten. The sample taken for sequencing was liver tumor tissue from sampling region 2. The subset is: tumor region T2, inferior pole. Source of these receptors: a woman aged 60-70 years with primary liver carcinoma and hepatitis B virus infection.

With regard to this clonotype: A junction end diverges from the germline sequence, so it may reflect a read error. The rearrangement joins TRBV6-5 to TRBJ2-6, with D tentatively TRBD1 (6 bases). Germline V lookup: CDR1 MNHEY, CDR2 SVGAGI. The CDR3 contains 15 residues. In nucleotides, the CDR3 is TGTGCCAGCAGTTCTCGGACAGCTGGGACCAACGCCCTGACTTTC. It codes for CASSSRTAGTNALTF.

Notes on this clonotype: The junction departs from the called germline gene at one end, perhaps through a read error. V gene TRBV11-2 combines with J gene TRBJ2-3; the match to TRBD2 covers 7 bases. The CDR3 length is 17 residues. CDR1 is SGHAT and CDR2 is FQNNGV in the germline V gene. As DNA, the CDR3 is TGTGCCAGCAGCTTAGTGGGACTAATGTACACGTCAGATACACAGTATTTT. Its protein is CASSLVGLMYTSDTQYF.

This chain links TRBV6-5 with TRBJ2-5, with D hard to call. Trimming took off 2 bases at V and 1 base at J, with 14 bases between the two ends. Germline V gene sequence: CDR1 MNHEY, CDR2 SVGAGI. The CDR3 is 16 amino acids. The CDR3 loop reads CASSYDSSQSQETQYF. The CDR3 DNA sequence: TGTGCCAGCAGTTACGATTCGTCGCAGTCCCAAGAGACCCAGTACTTC.

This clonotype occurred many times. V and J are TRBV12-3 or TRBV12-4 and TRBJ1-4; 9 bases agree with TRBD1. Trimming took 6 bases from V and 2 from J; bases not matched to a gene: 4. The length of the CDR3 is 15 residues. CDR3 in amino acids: CASSPGQGTNEKLFF. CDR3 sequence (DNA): TGTGCCAGCAGCCCGGGACAGGGTACTAATGAAAAACTGTTTTTT.

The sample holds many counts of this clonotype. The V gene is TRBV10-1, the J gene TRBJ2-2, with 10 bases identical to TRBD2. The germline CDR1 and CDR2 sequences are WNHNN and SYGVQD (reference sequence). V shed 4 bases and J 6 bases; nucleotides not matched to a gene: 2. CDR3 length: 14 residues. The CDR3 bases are TGCGCCAGCAGTGGAGGACTAGCGGCCGGGGAGCTGTTTTTT. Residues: CASSGGLAAGELFF.

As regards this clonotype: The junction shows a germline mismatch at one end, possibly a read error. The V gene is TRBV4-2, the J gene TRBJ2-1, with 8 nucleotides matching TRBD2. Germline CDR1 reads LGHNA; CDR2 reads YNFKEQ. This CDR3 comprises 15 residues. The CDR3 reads CVSSQDRTSRNEQFF. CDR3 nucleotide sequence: TGCGTCAGCAGCCAAGATAGGACTAGCCGCAATGAACAGTTCTTC.

The CDR3 sequence is CTNSQTDREGNEQFF. The CDR3 DNA reads as TGCACCAACAGCCAAACCGACAGGGAGGGGAATGAGCAGTTCTTC. This rearrangement joins TRBV5-1 to TRBJ2-1; D may match TRBD1 or TRBD2 (7 bases each). Germline loops: CDR1 SGHRS, CDR2 YFSETQ. CDR3 length: 15 residues.

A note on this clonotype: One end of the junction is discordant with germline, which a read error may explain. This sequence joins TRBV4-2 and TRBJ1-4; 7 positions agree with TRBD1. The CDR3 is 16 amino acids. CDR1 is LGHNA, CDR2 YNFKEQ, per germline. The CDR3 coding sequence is TGTGCCAGCAACCAAGATATGGGACAGTGGGCTGAAAAACTGTTTTTT. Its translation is CASNQDMGQWAEKLFF.

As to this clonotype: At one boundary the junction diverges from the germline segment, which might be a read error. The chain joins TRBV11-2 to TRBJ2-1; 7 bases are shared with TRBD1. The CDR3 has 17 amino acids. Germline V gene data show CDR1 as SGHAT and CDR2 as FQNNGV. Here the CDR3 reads CANSLTHGQEYRGEQFF. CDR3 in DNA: TGTGCCAACAGCTTAACCCATGGACAGGAGTACAGGGGTGAGCAGTTCTTC. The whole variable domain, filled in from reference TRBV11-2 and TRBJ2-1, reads EAGVAQSPRYKIIEKRQSVAFWCNPISGHATLYWYQQILGQGPKLLIQFQNNGVVDDSQLPKDRFSAERLKGVDSTLKIQPAKLEDSAVYLCANSLTHGQEYRGEQFFGPGTRLTVL.

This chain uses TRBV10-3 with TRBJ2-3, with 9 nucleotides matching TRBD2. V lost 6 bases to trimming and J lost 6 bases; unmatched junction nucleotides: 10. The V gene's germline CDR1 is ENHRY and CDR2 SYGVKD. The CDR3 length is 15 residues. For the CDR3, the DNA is TGTGCCATCAGATCGGGACTAGCACCGGGGGATACGCAGTATTTT. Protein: CAIRSGLAPGDTQYF.

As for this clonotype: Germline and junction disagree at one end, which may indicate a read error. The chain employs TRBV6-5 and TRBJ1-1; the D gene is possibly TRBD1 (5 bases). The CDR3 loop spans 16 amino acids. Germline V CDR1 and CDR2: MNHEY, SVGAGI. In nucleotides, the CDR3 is TGTGCCAGGAGTTCCCCAAGACATGGGGCAGCTACTGAAGCTTTCTTT. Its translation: CARSSPRHGAATEAFF.

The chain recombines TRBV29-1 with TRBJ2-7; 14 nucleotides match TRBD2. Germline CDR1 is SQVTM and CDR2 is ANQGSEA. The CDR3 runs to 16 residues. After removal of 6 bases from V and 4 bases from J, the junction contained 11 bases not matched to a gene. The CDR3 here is CSVDQGLAGVLYEQYF. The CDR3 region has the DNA TGCAGCGTGGACCAGGGACTAGCGGGAGTATTATACGAGCAGTACTTC.

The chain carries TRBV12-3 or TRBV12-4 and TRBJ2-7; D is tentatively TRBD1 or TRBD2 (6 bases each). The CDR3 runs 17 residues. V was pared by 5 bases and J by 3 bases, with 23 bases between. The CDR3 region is CASSTDGGRARYYEQYF. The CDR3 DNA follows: TGTGCCAGCAGTACCGACGGGGGCAGGGCTCGTTACTACGAGCAGTACTTC.

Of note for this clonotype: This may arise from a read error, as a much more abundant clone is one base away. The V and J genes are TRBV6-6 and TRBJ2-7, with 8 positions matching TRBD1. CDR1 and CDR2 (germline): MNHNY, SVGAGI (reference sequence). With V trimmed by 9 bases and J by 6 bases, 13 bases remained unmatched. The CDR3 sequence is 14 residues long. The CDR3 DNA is TGTGCCAGTCATACCTGGACAGGGCTTCGCGAGCAGTACTTC. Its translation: CASHTWTGLREQYF.

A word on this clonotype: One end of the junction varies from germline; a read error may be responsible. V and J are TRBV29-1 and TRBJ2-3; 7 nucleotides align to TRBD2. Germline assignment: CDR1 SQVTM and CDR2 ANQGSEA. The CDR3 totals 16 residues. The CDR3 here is CSVEDMGSGGTDAQYF. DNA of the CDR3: TGCAGCGTTGAAGATATGGGTTCGGGAGGCACAGATGCGCAGTATTTT.

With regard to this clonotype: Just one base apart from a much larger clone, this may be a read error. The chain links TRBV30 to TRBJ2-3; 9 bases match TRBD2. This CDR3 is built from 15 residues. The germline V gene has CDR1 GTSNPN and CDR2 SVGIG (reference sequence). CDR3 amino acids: CTWSAGLAVSDTQYF. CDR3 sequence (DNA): TGTACCTGGAGCGCGGGACTAGCAGTCTCAGATACGCAGTATTTT.

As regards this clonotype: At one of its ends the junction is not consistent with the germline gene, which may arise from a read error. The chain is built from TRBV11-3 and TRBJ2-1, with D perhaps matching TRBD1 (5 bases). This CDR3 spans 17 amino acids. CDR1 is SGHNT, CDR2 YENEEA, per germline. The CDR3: CASNLGRGRISYNKQLF. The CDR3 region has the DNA TGTGCCAGCAACTTGGGAAGGGGTCGTATATCCTACAATAAGCAGCTCTTC.

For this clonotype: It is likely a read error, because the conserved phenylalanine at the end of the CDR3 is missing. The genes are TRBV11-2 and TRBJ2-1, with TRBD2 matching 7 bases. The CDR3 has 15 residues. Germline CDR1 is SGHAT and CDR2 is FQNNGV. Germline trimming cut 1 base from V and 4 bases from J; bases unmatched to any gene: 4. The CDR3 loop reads CASSLVTSSYNEQFL. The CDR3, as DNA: TGTGCCAGCAGCTTAGTGACTAGCAGTTACAATGAGCAGTTCTTA.